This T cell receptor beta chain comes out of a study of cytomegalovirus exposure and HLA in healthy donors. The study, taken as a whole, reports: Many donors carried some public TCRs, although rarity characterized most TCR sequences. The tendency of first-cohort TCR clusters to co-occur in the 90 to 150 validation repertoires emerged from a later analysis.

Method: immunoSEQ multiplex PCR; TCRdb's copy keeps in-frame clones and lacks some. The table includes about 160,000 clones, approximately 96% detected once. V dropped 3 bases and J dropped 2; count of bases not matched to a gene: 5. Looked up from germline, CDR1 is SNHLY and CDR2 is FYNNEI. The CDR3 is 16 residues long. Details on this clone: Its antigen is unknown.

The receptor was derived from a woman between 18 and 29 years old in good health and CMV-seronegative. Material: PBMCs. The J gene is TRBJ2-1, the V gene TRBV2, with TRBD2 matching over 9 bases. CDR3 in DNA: TGTGCCAGCAGTGATCGTGCTAGCGGGGCCTACAATGAGCAGTTCTTC. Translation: CASSDRASGAYNEQFF.